This TCR beta chain appears in the sequencing data of a study of control samples from healthy donors and cancer patients. This CDR3 is 10 amino acids long. Trimming took 5 bases from V and 5 from J, leaving 6 bases between them. Looked up from germline, CDR1 is GTSNPN and CDR2 is SVGIG (reference sequence). TCRdb keeps only in-frame clones here, not all; method: immunoSEQ multiplex PCR. The profile shows 120,000 to 150,000 clones, around nine tenths of them singletons. The gene calls are TRBV30 and TRBJ2-5; no reliable D call. The specimen sequenced was blood. The TCR comes from a woman younger than 45 in good health. DNA of the CDR3: TGTGCCTGGGGGCGTGAGACCCAGTACTTC. This translates into CAWGRETQYF.